Each of the 5 T cell receptor beta chains below was sequenced from the same sample in a study of beta chain features in type 1 diabetes. General study points: In every one of the four CD4+ subsets, TCRB CDR3s were moderately but significantly shorter in Type 1 diabetes patients.

The investigators reverse transcribed all of the isolated RNA, so they sequenced expressed TCRB transcripts. TCRdb's copy holds only in-frame clones and misses some; the assay was immunoSEQ multiplex PCR. The sample lists some 660,000 clones, about 14% seen once, with around 0.04% in the top ten. No cognate antigen is known for these TCRs. The specimen was naive CD4+ T cells from blood. These receptors were collected from a man aged 18-30 years with type 1 diabetes.

In its sample, this clone was seen a few times. The chain carries TRBV9 and TRBJ2-3; TRBD2 matches 11 bases. In germline, CDR1 is SGDLS, CDR2 YYNGEE. CDR3 length: 15 amino acids. With 4 bases clipped from V and 9 bases from J, the junction kept 10 bases outside the gene matches. This CDR3 reads CASSSRLAGQVTQYF. The CDR3 DNA reads as TGTGCCAGCAGCTCCCGACTAGCGGGGCAGGTGACGCAGTATTTT.

This clone was seen a few times. V usage is TRBV19 and J usage is TRBJ2-7; D is undetermined. Germline loops: CDR1 LNHDA, CDR2 SQIVND (reference sequence). This CDR3 comprises 13 residues. V gave up 1 base and J gave up 3 bases, with 7 bases separating them. The CDR3 sequence: CASSIGGYYEQYF. CDR3 nucleotide sequence: TGTGCCAGTAGTATAGGTGGCTACTACGAGCAGTACTTC.

The rearrangement links TRBV30 to TRBJ2-7; no reliable D call. The V end lost 2 bases, the J end lost 4 bases, and 9 bases lay between the germline ends. Germline CDR1 is GTSNPN and CDR2 is SVGIG (reference sequence). The CDR3 sequence is 12 residues long. CDR3 amino acids: CAWSQGFYEQYF. In DNA, the CDR3 is TGTGCCTGGAGTCAAGGGTTTTACGAGCAGTACTTC.

The chain carries TRBV27 and TRBJ1-1; TRBD1 might be the D (6 bases). With 4 bases removed from V and 3 bases from J, the gap between germline ends came to 18 bases. CDR1 MNHEY and CDR2 SMNVEV come from the germline V gene (reference sequence). CDR3 size: 16 residues. This CDR3 is CASSSPGRGRDTEAFF. The CDR3 nucleotides read TGTGCCAGCAGTTCCCCTGGCAGGGGACGGGACACTGAAGCTTTCTTT.

The chain links TRBV6-1 to TRBJ1-5, with TRBD1 matching 7 bases. CDR1 and CDR2 from the germline V gene are MNHNS and SASEGT. V lost 5 bases, J lost 1 base, and 2 bases stayed unmatched. This CDR3 has 14 residues. Written as DNA, the CDR3 is TGTGCCAGCAGTCCACAGGGGAGCAATCAGCCCCAGCATTTT. Its protein product is CASSPQGSNQPQHF.